Described below is a single T cell receptor (beta chain) sequence and its context. The antigen is undetermined. The record originates from a study of Ad26.COV2.S vaccination and SARS-CoV-2 variants. Study details: Ad26.COV2.S was injected intramuscularly once or twice, 56 days apart. Study-wide points: Total T cell responses, in the TCR breadth and depth analyses, may have been underestimated.

TCRdb keeps only in-frame clones here, not all; method: immunoSEQ multiplex PCR. The sample holds 380,000 or so clones; about 80% are singletons and the top ten take about 7.4%. The treatment denotes: roughly 18 received Ad26.COV2.S at low or high dose, single or two shots; roughly five received placebo; per-sample allocation not given. Sampling took place 63 days after the first vaccine or placebo injection. The V end was cut by 0 bases, the J end by 0 bases, with 7 bases between. CDR3 length: 14 residues. Germline V gene sequence: CDR1 SGHDT, CDR2 YYEEEE. This receptor was taken from a person aged 18-60 years who received the Ad26.COV2.S COVID-19 vaccine or a placebo. The chain joins TRBV5-6 to TRBJ2-7; D remains unclear. The input for sequencing was peripheral blood, taken in a trial of Ad26.COV2.S vaccine versus placebo. Written as DNA, the CDR3 is TGTGCCAGCAGCTTGGATATGGTCTCCTACGAGCAGTACTTC. Residues: CASSLDMVSYEQYF.